What follows are 28 T cell receptor beta chains derived from one specimen sequenced in a study of spatial heterogeneity in lung cancer. Time point specified: sample taken at primary tumor resection. Regarding the study as a whole: One measure, the expanded intratumoral alpha and beta TCR count, tracked tumor mutation counts.

No antigen is known for these receptors. TCRdb reprocessed the 5' RACE reads via MiXCR and lists one record per CDR3 protein. The data contain fewer than 2,500 distinct CDR3 sequences, about 1% of them singletons. The sequencing here drew on lung tumor tissue, taken at surgery. The source of these receptors is a male donor with early-stage non-small cell lung cancer.

This clonotype is medium-sized in the sample. The chain uses TRBV20-1 and TRBJ1-5; D not certain. The CDR3 runs to 16 residues. V dropped 0 bases and J dropped 0 bases, with 12 bases sitting between them. Germline V gene sequence: CDR1 DFQATT, CDR2 SNEGSKA (reference sequence). CDR3 residues: CSARDAPFYSNQPQHF. The CDR3 nucleotides read TGCAGTGCTAGAGATGCTCCCTTCTATAGCAATCAGCCCCAGCATTTT.

This clonotype is termed medium-sized. V gene TRBV5-1 combines with J gene TRBJ2-6; TRBD1 or TRBD2 may be the D gene (5 bases each). V was shortened by 3 bases and J by 6 bases, with 13 bases between the two germline ends. Germline assignment: CDR1 SGHRS and CDR2 YFSETQ. The CDR3 runs 15 residues. Written as DNA, the CDR3 is TGCGCCAGCAGCTGGGACGGAGCTGCGGCCAACGTCCTGACTTTC. Translation: CASSWDGAAANVLTF.

In its sample, this clonotype ranks as medium-sized (0.01 to 0.1%). The V gene is TRBV6-6, the J gene TRBJ1-2; maybe TRBD1 (5 bases). Germline V gene sequence: CDR1 MNHNY, CDR2 SVGAGI (reference sequence). Trimming removed 0 bases at V and 4 bases at J, with 12 bases between. The CDR3 has 15 amino acids. The CDR3 bases are TGTGCCAGCAGTTACTCGTGGGTGGGGGTCTATGGCTACACCTTC. Amino acids: CASSYSWVGVYGYTF.

By share, this clonotype counts as medium-sized. V is TRBV15 and J is TRBJ2-3; D is possibly TRBD2 (5 bases). V lost 5 bases and J 3 bases, leaving 9 bases between the germline ends. This CDR3 is 13 amino acids long. Germline loops: CDR1 LNHNV, CDR2 YYDKDF (reference sequence). The CDR3 nucleotides are TGTGCCACCAGCCCCCGGGAAACAGATACGCAGTATTTT. Translated, it gives CATSPRETDTQYF.

By proportion, this clonotype is medium-sized. The chain links TRBV30 to TRBJ2-1; 10 bases fit TRBD2. The CDR3 contains 15 residues. V trimming: 0 bases; J trimming: 7 bases; junction bases outside the gene matches: 6. Germline CDR1 and CDR2: GTSNPN and SVGIG (reference sequence). The CDR3 is CAWSVRASGGNEQFF. In DNA, the CDR3 is TGTGCCTGGAGTGTACGGGCTAGCGGGGGAAATGAGCAGTTCTTC.

By sample share, this clonotype is medium-sized. The chain links TRBV7-9 to TRBJ1-1; D remains ambiguous. Germline values: CDR1 SEHNR, CDR2 FQNEAQ (reference sequence). The CDR3 spans 12 residues. The V and J ends lost 3 bases and 4 bases respectively, with 6 bases between them. The CDR3 sequence is CASSFVRTEAFF. The CDR3 nucleotides are TGTGCCAGCAGCTTCGTGCGCACTGAAGCTTTCTTT.

This clonotype ranks as medium-sized (0.01 to 0.1%). CDR3 sequence: CATLSQGYGYTF. The CDR3 DNA reads TGTGCCACCCTATCCCAGGGTTATGGCTACACCTTC. J is TRBJ1-2 and V is TRBV6-5; maybe TRBD1 (5 bases). The ends were cut back, 10 bases at V and 5 bases at J, with 14 bases in the middle. CDR3 size: 12 residues. Looked up from germline, CDR1 is MNHEY and CDR2 is SVGAGI.

This clonotype is termed medium-sized. The chain links TRBV12-5 to TRBJ1-5; D uncertain. The germline CDR1 and CDR2 sequences are LGHNT and FRNRAP. The V end lost 2 bases, the J end lost 1 base, and 3 bases lay between the germline ends. The CDR3 sequence is 13 residues long. In nucleotides, the CDR3 is TGTGCTAGTGGTTTGCCAAGCAATCAGCCCCAGCATTTT. Amino acid sequence: CASGLPSNQPQHF.

This clonotype was seen many times. V usage is TRBV7-2 and J usage is TRBJ2-3; D not certain. From germline, CDR1 is SGHTA and CDR2 FQGNSA. The V end was cut by 1 base, the J end by 4 bases, with 9 bases between. The CDR3 loop spans 14 amino acids. The DNA for the CDR3 is TGTGCCAGCAGCTTAGACCCCTTTGCAGATACGCAGTATTTT. Translated, it gives CASSLDPFADTQYF. Filled out from reference TRBV7-2 and TRBJ2-3, the complete variable domain reads GAGVSQSPSNKVTEKGKDVELRCDPISGHTALYWYRQSLGQGLEFLIYFQGNSAPDKSGLPSDRFSAERTGGSVSTLTIQRTQQEDSAVYLCASSLDPFADTQYFGPGTRLTVL.

Sample share makes this clonotype medium-sized. The chain carries TRBV3-1 and TRBJ2-7, with a tentative D call TRBD1 (5 bases). Trimming stripped 7 bases from V and 2 bases from J, with 27 bases between. Germline V gene sequence: CDR1 LGHDT, CDR2 YNNKEL (reference sequence). The CDR3 contains 18 residues. CDR3 bases: TGTGCCAGCACCCCCCAGCTGAGCAACAGGATGAGGACCTACGAGCAGTACTTC. Translation gives CASTPQLSNRMRTYEQYF.

This clonotype qualifies as medium-sized (0.01 to 0.1%). J is TRBJ1-1 and V is TRBV10-3; 9 nucleotides agree with TRBD1. Looked up from germline, CDR1 is ENHRY and CDR2 is SYGVKD. The CDR3 extends over 14 amino acids. J was trimmed by 6 bases and V by 11 bases; bases with no gene match: 13. The CDR3 bases are TGTGCCTCCGTCCTTGGGACAGGGTACGCTGAAGCTTTCTTT. Translated, it gives CASVLGTGYAEAFF.

In its sample, this clonotype ranks as medium-sized. The chain couples TRBV3-1 to TRBJ2-2; D gene uncertain. The V and J ends lost 4 bases and 9 bases respectively, with 15 bases between them. This CDR3 comprises 14 residues. Germline V gene lookup returns CDR1 LGHDT and CDR2 YNNKEL (reference sequence). CDR3 sequence reads: CASSPDSGVRELFF. The CDR3 DNA is TGTGCCAGCAGCCCAGACTCAGGCGTCCGGGAGCTGTTTTTT.

Within the sample, this clonotype is medium-sized. J is TRBJ2-7 and V is TRBV27, with 10 nucleotides matching TRBD2. Germline V gives CDR1 MNHEY, CDR2 SMNVEV (reference sequence). The ends lost 4 bases at V and 5 bases at J; junction bases unmatched: 11. The CDR3 runs to 16 residues. The CDR3 sequence: CASSSLGSGRQNEQYF. The CDR3 nucleotides are TGTGCCAGCAGTTCTCTGGGTAGCGGGAGGCAAAACGAGCAGTACTTC.

This clonotype qualifies as medium-sized. The chain uses TRBV7-2 and TRBJ1-2; unclear D gene. The V gene lost 1 base and the J gene lost 2 bases, with 11 bases spanning the gap. The CDR3 runs to 15 residues. Germline V gene lookup returns CDR1 SGHTA and CDR2 FQGNSA. CDR3 loop: CASSLEGSGNYGYTF. Written as DNA, the CDR3 is TGTGCCAGCAGCTTAGAAGGGAGTGGGAACTATGGCTACACCTTC. Combining the CDR3 with reference TRBV7-2 and TRBJ1-2 gives the whole variable domain GAGVSQSPSNKVTEKGKDVELRCDPISGHTALYWYRQSLGQGLEFLIYFQGNSAPDKSGLPSDRFSAERTGGSVSTLTIQRTQQEDSAVYLCASSLEGSGNYGYTFGSGTRLTVV.

Within the sample, this clonotype is medium-sized. The chain uses TRBV5-4 and TRBJ2-1; TRBD1 aligns across 9 bases. The V gene's germline CDR1 is SGHNT and CDR2 YYREEE (reference sequence). This CDR3 comprises 15 residues. V lost 3 bases, J lost 6 bases, and 7 bases stayed unmatched. The CDR3 sequence: CASSSGQGNVNEQFF. In nucleotides, the CDR3 is TGTGCCAGCAGCTCCGGACAGGGGAACGTCAATGAGCAGTTCTTC.

Judged by abundance, this clonotype is large. The V gene is TRBV27, the J gene TRBJ1-3; TRBD1 aligns across 7 bases. J gave up 9 bases and V 6 bases, and 8 bases lay outside the gene matches. CDR3 length: 13 residues. From germline, CDR1 is MNHEY and CDR2 SMNVEV (reference sequence). This CDR3 is CASRTLQGSTIYF. The CDR3 DNA reads TGTGCCAGCAGGACTTTACAGGGGAGCACCATATATTTT.

This clonotype was found a few times. The chain uses TRBV3-1 and TRBJ1-1, with no clear D. V was clipped by 0 bases and J by 7 bases, with 12 bases between them. This CDR3 is 14 amino acids long. Germline-derived CDR1 and CDR2 are LGHDT and YNNKEL (reference sequence). The CDR3 loop is CASSQDGVYGEAFF. CDR3 nucleotides: TGTGCCAGCAGCCAAGATGGGGTTTACGGTGAAGCTTTCTTT.

In its sample, this clonotype was seen many times. This may stem from a read error, because a much larger clone lies one nucleotide away. V gene TRBV6-5 combines with J gene TRBJ1-1, with D possibly matching TRBD1 (5 bases). Trimming pared 5 bases from V and 1 base from J, leaving 11 bases between. Per germline, CDR1 MNHEY and CDR2 SVGAGI. The CDR3 is 14 residues long. The CDR3 nucleotides are TGTGCCAGCAGTGCCGGGACGTGGAACACTGAAGCTTTCTTT. It translates to CASSAGTWNTEAFF.

This clonotype was seen many times. A much larger clone lies one base from this, so it may be a read error. The chain employs TRBV6-6 and TRBJ1-5; no reliable D call. CDR3 length: 12 amino acids. Germline CDR1 and CDR2: MNHNY and SVGAGI (reference sequence). The CDR3 DNA follows: TGTGCCAGCAGTAACGGCCCTCAGCCCCAGAATTTT. This encodes CASSNGPQPQNF.

By proportion, this clonotype is medium-sized. This chain's CDR3 is CASSLGGTNTGELFF. The CDR3 DNA sequence: TGTGCCAGCAGCTTGGGCGGCACCAACACCGGGGAGCTGTTTTTT. This chain joins TRBV5-4 and TRBJ2-2, with D unclear. Germline values: CDR1 SGHNT, CDR2 YYREEE (reference sequence). The CDR3 extends over 15 amino acids. V dropped 0 bases and J dropped 2 bases, with 8 bases sitting between them.

This clonotype is medium-sized by share. V usage is TRBV3-1 and J usage is TRBJ2-7; D not certain. V lost 2 bases to trimming and J lost 1 base, with 12 bases between them. In germline, CDR1 is LGHDT, CDR2 YNNKEL (reference sequence). The CDR3 consists of 15 residues. The CDR3 protein is CASSQLVGPSYEQYF. CDR3 DNA: TGTGCCAGCAGCCAATTAGTTGGTCCGTCCTACGAGCAGTACTTC.

By proportion, this clonotype is medium-sized. This chain joins TRBV7-2 and TRBJ2-1, with 7 bases aligning to TRBD2. There are 13 residues in the CDR3. The V segment lost 4 bases and the J segment 9 bases; nucleotides outside the gene matches: 6. In germline, CDR1 is SGHTA, CDR2 FQGNSA. The CDR3: CASSSLLASEQFF. DNA for the CDR3: TGTGCCAGCAGCTCACTACTAGCGAGTGAGCAGTTCTTC.

In its sample, this clonotype is medium-sized. The chain has TRBV11-1 and TRBJ2-7; D ambiguous. Germline V gene lookup returns CDR1 SGHAT and CDR2 FQDESV (reference sequence). The V end lost 1 base, the J end lost 3 bases, and 10 bases lay between the germline ends. The CDR3 extends over 14 amino acids. CDR3 in DNA: TGTGCCAGCAGCTTAGGAATTTCCATCTACGAGCAGTACTTC. Translation: CASSLGISIYEQYF.

Ten or more counts support this clonotype. A single base separates this from a much larger clone, so it may be a read error. This chain uses TRBV6-1 with TRBJ1-4; D is ambiguous. The CDR3 sequence is 14 residues long. V gave up 4 bases and J gave up 4 bases, with 10 bases separating them. Germline CDR1 reads MNHNS; CDR2 reads SASEGT. CDR3 residues: CASSAGRCNEKLFF. CDR3 nucleotide sequence: TGTGCCAGCAGTGCTGGGCGTTGTAATGAAAAACTGTTTTTT.

In this sample, this clonotype is medium-sized. The chain carries TRBV6-6 and TRBJ1-5; D is unresolved. CDR1 is MNHNY, CDR2 SVGAGI, per germline (reference sequence). Trimming stripped 7 bases from V and 0 bases from J, with 10 bases between. The CDR3 runs 14 residues. CDR3 DNA sequence: TGTGCCAGCACCCAGGTGTCTAGCAATCAGCCCCAGCATTTT. Residues: CASTQVSSNQPQHF.

By share, this clonotype counts as medium-sized. This chain links TRBV7-9 with TRBJ2-1; TRBD2 agrees at 7 bases. CDR3 length: 13 amino acids. V gave up 5 bases and J gave up 9 bases; unmatched junction bases: 7. Germline V gene sequence: CDR1 SEHNR, CDR2 FQNEAQ (reference sequence). CDR3 protein: CASSPAGVGEQFF. CDR3 coding DNA: TGTGCCAGCAGCCCGGCGGGAGTAGGTGAGCAGTTCTTC.

This clonotype was seen many times. The rearrangement joins TRBV24-1 to TRBJ1-1; D is ambiguous. This CDR3 spans 21 amino acids. In germline, CDR1 is KGHDR, CDR2 SFDVKD. V lost 8 bases and J lost 1, with 34 bases in between. The CDR3 DNA reads as TGTGCCACCACTGACCACAGAAAGGTCGTTTTGAGAGGAAGTGAGAACACTGAAGCTTTCTTT. This sequence encodes CATTDHRKVVLRGSENTEAFF.

Many counts were recorded for this clonotype. This sequence joins TRBV27 and TRBJ2-7, with D possibly matching TRBD2 (6 bases). The CDR3 totals 13 residues. Germline loops: CDR1 MNHEY, CDR2 SMNVEV (reference sequence). V was shortened by 7 bases and J by 5 bases, with 15 bases between the two germline ends. The DNA of the CDR3 is TGTGCCAGCACCCCGGACCCGGGAGACGAGCAGTACTTC. Translation gives CASTPDPGDEQYF.